The rows below give T cell receptor beta chains drawn from one sample of a study of T cells after posttransplantation cyclophosphamide. Here immunoSEQ multiplex PCR was the method, and the copy in TCRdb shows in-frame clones only, minus some. Listed for the sample are 2,300 or so clones, none seen a single time. Sequencing was performed on PBMCs, taken after an allogeneic stem cell transplant with post-transplant cyclophosphamide. The receptors stem from a female patient aged 60 to 70 who received an allogeneic stem cell transplant from an unrelated donor, was CMV-positive, and had acute GVHD only. Part of the T cell pool may stem from the graft donor. CDR3s include the opening cysteine and the closing phenylalanine or tryptophan. The order of the fields is J gene, CDR3 length, clone size, V gene, D gene, CDR3 protein, CDR3 DNA. A D gene is named only where the DNA matches it firmly. Clone size appears in some rows only: once, few, many, or a class for an expanded clone.

J gene: TRBJ1-4; CDR3 length: 15; clone size: many; V gene: TRBV28; D gene: TRBD1; CDR3 protein: CASRDRDRENEKLFF; CDR3 DNA: TGTGCCAGCAGGGACCGGGACAGGGAAAATGAAAAACTGTTTTTT
J gene: TRBJ2-7; CDR3 length: 15; clone size: many; V gene: TRBV6-6; D gene: -; CDR3 protein: CASSYSTTARVEQYF; CDR3 DNA: TGTGCCAGCAGTTACTCGACGACCGCGCGGGTGGAGCAGTACTTC
J gene: TRBJ1-2; CDR3 length: 11; clone size: many; V gene: TRBV28; D gene: -; CDR3 protein: CASSLGGGYTF; CDR3 DNA: TGTGCCAGCAGTTTGGGGGGTGGCTACACCTTC
J gene: TRBJ2-3; CDR3 length: 12; clone size: few; V gene: TRBV6-6; D gene: -; CDR3 protein: CASSSTSDTQYF; CDR3 DNA: TGTGCCAGCAGTTCGACTAGTGATACGCAGTATTTT
J gene: TRBJ1-1; CDR3 length: 12; clone size: many; V gene: TRBV6-5; D gene: -; CDR3 protein: CASGRGGRGAFF; CDR3 DNA: TGTGCCAGCGGCCGCGGGGGAAGAGGAGCTTTCTTT
J gene: TRBJ2-5; CDR3 length: 15; clone size: many; V gene: TRBV7-2; D gene: TRBD2; CDR3 protein: CASSLDLAGGETQYF; CDR3 DNA: TGTGCCAGCAGCTTAGACCTAGCGGGAGGAGAGACCCAGTACTTC
J gene: TRBJ1-1; CDR3 length: 14; clone size: many; V gene: TRBV28; D gene: -; CDR3 protein: CASSLIGVGTEAFF; CDR3 DNA: TGTGCCAGCAGTTTGATAGGGGTAGGAACTGAAGCTTTCTTT
J gene: TRBJ2-7; CDR3 length: 13; clone size: many; V gene: TRBV29-1; D gene: TRBD2; CDR3 protein: CSVAMAGAYEQYF; CDR3 DNA: TGCAGCGTTGCCATGGCGGGGGCCTACGAGCAGTACTTC
J gene: TRBJ2-2; CDR3 length: 16; clone size: many; V gene: TRBV12-3/TRBV12-4; D gene: -; CDR3 protein: CASSLGLGQAGGELFF; CDR3 DNA: TGTGCCAGCAGTTTAGGTTTGGGTCAGGCAGGCGGGGAGCTGTTTTTT
J gene: TRBJ1-5; CDR3 length: 16; clone size: -; V gene: TRBV27; D gene: TRBD1; CDR3 protein: CASRAPGTGGNQPQHF; CDR3 DNA: TGTGCCAGCAGGGCCCCGGGGACAGGGGGCAATCAGCCCCAGCATTTT
J gene: TRBJ1-4; CDR3 length: 16; clone size: many; V gene: TRBV28; D gene: TRBD1; CDR3 protein: CASSPGAGGSREKLFF; CDR3 DNA: TGTGCCAGCAGCCCAGGGGCAGGGGGATCCAGGGAAAAACTGTTTTTT
J gene: TRBJ2-3; CDR3 length: 14; clone size: many; V gene: TRBV27; D gene: TRBD1; CDR3 protein: CASSLGTASDTQYF; CDR3 DNA: TGTGCCAGCAGTCTAGGGACAGCTTCGGATACGCAGTATTTT
J gene: TRBJ2-3; CDR3 length: 14; clone size: many; V gene: TRBV6-2/TRBV6-3; D gene: TRBD2; CDR3 protein: CASSHSGGAYTQYF; CDR3 DNA: TGTGCCAGCAGTCATAGCGGGGGGGCGTATACGCAGTATTTT
J gene: TRBJ1-2; CDR3 length: 13; clone size: many; V gene: TRBV7-9; D gene: -; CDR3 protein: CASSLSSVYGYTF; CDR3 DNA: TGTGCCAGCAGCTTAAGCTCTGTCTATGGCTACACCTTC
J gene: TRBJ2-5; CDR3 length: 13; clone size: many; V gene: TRBV5-1; D gene: -; CDR3 protein: CASSLAPTETQYF; CDR3 DNA: TGCGCCAGCAGCTTGGCCCCTACAGAGACCCAGTACTTC
J gene: TRBJ1-6; CDR3 length: 14; clone size: -; V gene: TRBV28; D gene: -; CDR3 protein: CASSLQGRSAPLHF; CDR3 DNA: TGTGCCAGCAGTTTACAGGGCCGCTCGGCACCCCTCCACTTT
J gene: TRBJ1-2; CDR3 length: 12; clone size: many; V gene: TRBV19; D gene: TRBD1; CDR3 protein: CASHRGSYGYTF; CDR3 DNA: TGTGCCAGTCACAGGGGTAGCTATGGCTACACCTTC
J gene: TRBJ2-2; CDR3 length: 14; clone size: many; V gene: TRBV6-4; D gene: -; CDR3 protein: CASAKTTDTGELFF; CDR3 DNA: TGTGCCAGCGCGAAGACAACAGACACCGGGGAGCTGTTTTTT
J gene: TRBJ2-1; CDR3 length: 16; clone size: many; V gene: TRBV5-4; D gene: -; CDR3 protein: CASSLIIAGGMDEQFF; CDR3 DNA: TGTGCCAGCAGCCTGATAATAGCCGGGGGAATGGATGAGCAGTTCTTC
J gene: TRBJ2-7; CDR3 length: 14; clone size: many; V gene: TRBV6-2/TRBV6-3; D gene: -; CDR3 protein: CASNPLGPIYEQYF; CDR3 DNA: TGTGCCAGCAACCCCCTTGGGCCGATCTACGAGCAGTACTTC
J gene: TRBJ2-5; CDR3 length: 17; clone size: many; V gene: TRBV14; D gene: TRBD2; CDR3 protein: CASSQDWASGGQETQYF; CDR3 DNA: TGTGCCAGCAGCCAAGATTGGGCTAGCGGGGGTCAAGAGACCCAGTACTTC
J gene: TRBJ2-5; CDR3 length: 16; clone size: few; V gene: TRBV24-1; D gene: TRBD1; CDR3 protein: CATSAPTGSIGETQYF; CDR3 DNA: TGTGCCACCAGTGCCCCGACAGGGAGTATCGGCGAGACCCAGTACTTC
J gene: TRBJ2-7; CDR3 length: 11; clone size: -; V gene: TRBV6-5; D gene: -; CDR3 protein: CASSYPDEQYF; CDR3 DNA: TGTGCCAGCAGTTACCCGGACGAGCAGTACTTC
J gene: TRBJ2-7; CDR3 length: 15; clone size: many; V gene: TRBV19; D gene: -; CDR3 protein: CASSISARGSDEQYF; CDR3 DNA: TGTGCCAGTAGTATTAGCGCCAGGGGTTCGGACGAGCAGTACTTC
J gene: TRBJ1-5; CDR3 length: 15; clone size: many; V gene: TRBV11-2; D gene: -; CDR3 protein: CASSLDGTPNQPQHF; CDR3 DNA: TGTGCCAGCAGCTTAGACGGGACACCCAATCAGCCCCAGCATTTT
J gene: TRBJ1-2; CDR3 length: 12; clone size: many; V gene: TRBV30; D gene: -; CDR3 protein: CAWRDSGYGYTF; CDR3 DNA: TGTGCCTGGAGGGACAGTGGCTATGGCTACACCTTC
J gene: TRBJ2-1; CDR3 length: 15; clone size: many; V gene: TRBV5-4; D gene: TRBD2; CDR3 protein: CASSLPDYRGGEQFF; CDR3 DNA: TGTGCCAGCAGCCTCCCGGACTACCGGGGGGGTGAGCAGTTCTTC
J gene: TRBJ2-7; CDR3 length: 14; clone size: many; V gene: TRBV4-2; D gene: TRBD2; CDR3 protein: CASSQGGTTYEQYF; CDR3 DNA: TGTGCCAGCAGCCAAGGCGGGACTACCTACGAGCAGTACTTC
J gene: TRBJ2-3; CDR3 length: 14; clone size: -; V gene: TRBV2; D gene: -; CDR3 protein: CASSEGASVSAQYF; CDR3 DNA: TGTGCCAGCAGTGAGGGGGCGAGCGTAAGTGCGCAGTATTTT
J gene: TRBJ1-2; CDR3 length: 14; clone size: many; V gene: TRBV6-6; D gene: -; CDR3 protein: CASKGTASDYGYTF; CDR3 DNA: TGTGCCAGCAAAGGCACAGCCTCTGACTATGGCTACACCTTC
J gene: TRBJ2-7; CDR3 length: 14; clone size: many; V gene: TRBV5-1; D gene: TRBD1; CDR3 protein: CASSFNDRGNEQYF; CDR3 DNA: TGCGCCAGCAGCTTCAACGACAGGGGCAACGAGCAGTACTTC
J gene: TRBJ1-4; CDR3 length: 14; clone size: many; V gene: TRBV12-3/TRBV12-4; D gene: TRBD1; CDR3 protein: CASTRDRGREKLFF; CDR3 DNA: TGTGCCAGCACCCGGGACAGGGGTCGCGAAAAACTGTTTTTT
J gene: TRBJ2-1; CDR3 length: 16; clone size: many; V gene: TRBV14; D gene: TRBD2; CDR3 protein: CASSPRLAGMFNEQFF; CDR3 DNA: TGTGCCAGCAGCCCCAGACTAGCGGGGATGTTCAATGAGCAGTTCTTC
J gene: TRBJ2-5; CDR3 length: 14; clone size: many; V gene: TRBV2; D gene: TRBD1; CDR3 protein: CASSIDRGQETQYF; CDR3 DNA: TGTGCCAGCAGTATAGACAGGGGCCAAGAGACCCAGTACTTC
J gene: TRBJ2-1; CDR3 length: 14; clone size: many; V gene: TRBV6-5; D gene: TRBD1; CDR3 protein: CATKRQGARNEQFF; CDR3 DNA: TGTGCCACAAAACGACAGGGGGCGCGCAATGAGCAGTTCTTC
J gene: TRBJ1-6; CDR3 length: 14; clone size: medium-sized; V gene: TRBV4-3; D gene: TRBD1; CDR3 protein: CASSQGTGPSPLHF; CDR3 DNA: TGCGCCAGCAGCCAAGGGACAGGGCCCTCACCCCTCCACTTT
J gene: TRBJ1-1; CDR3 length: 19; clone size: many; V gene: TRBV7-8; D gene: TRBD1; CDR3 protein: CASSLANLLSRGYDAEAFF; CDR3 DNA: TGTGCCAGCAGCTTAGCGAACCTCTTGAGCAGGGGGTATGACGCTGAAGCTTTCTTT
J gene: TRBJ1-4; CDR3 length: 17; clone size: many; V gene: TRBV4-2; D gene: -; CDR3 protein: CASSPLTPTGHNEKLFF; CDR3 DNA: TGTGCCAGCAGCCCACTGACCCCTACAGGACACAATGAAAAACTGTTTTTT
J gene: TRBJ2-3; CDR3 length: 15; clone size: many; V gene: TRBV5-6; D gene: -; CDR3 protein: CASSLGTGRTDTQYF; CDR3 DNA: TGTGCCAGCAGCTTGGGAACAGGCAGGACAGATACGCAGTATTTT
J gene: TRBJ2-7; CDR3 length: 16; clone size: many; V gene: TRBV5-1; D gene: TRBD2; CDR3 protein: CASSPRGLASSYEQYF; CDR3 DNA: TGCGCCAGCAGCCCACGGGGACTAGCAAGCTCCTACGAGCAGTACTTC